The T cell receptor (beta chain) under discussion was sequenced for a study of blood T cells in healthy people across ages. Through a sample-barcoded 5' primer and a J-beta primer mix, a second PCR was run for about 6 to 11 cycles. A single record per CDR3 protein comes from TCRdb applying MiXCR to the 5' RACE reads. The data contain 450,000 to 700,000 distinct CDR3 sequences, about 26% of them singletons. Comment on this clonotype: Its antigen remains unidentified.

Per sample, at least 6 micrograms of total RNA were extracted. CDR1 and CDR2 from the germline V gene are SEHNR and FQNEAQ (reference sequence). V lost 8 bases and J lost 0, with 12 bases in between. This CDR3 region has 14 residues. Study-level results: Because donor CMV status was unknown, expanded clonotype changes were possibly confounded.

The sequenced sample consisted of blood. The receptor comes from a woman aged 70 to 79 in good health. This rearrangement joins TRBV7-9 to TRBJ2-3, with D possibly matching TRBD2 (7 bases). The CDR3 here is CASGGGRSTDTQYF. DNA for the CDR3: TGTGCCAGCGGGGGCGGGAGAAGCACAGATACGCAGTATTTT.